A single T cell receptor beta chain is shown here with its context. TCRdb processed the 5' RACE reads again and assigns one entry to each CDR3 protein, with no DNA. The sample has about 550,000 distinct CDR3 sequences, and its top ten clones hold 3.5% to 4.5%. These data belong to a study of T cells expressing NK-cell markers. CDR1 and CDR2 (germline): GTSNPN, SVGIG (reference sequence). The CDR3 runs to 14 residues. This chain links TRBV30 with TRBJ1-3; checking the TCRdb D call of TRBD1 is not possible without DNA. The origin of this receptor is a man between 18 and 29 years old in good health. The sequenced sample consisted of blood T cells: a sorted CD56 or NKG2C T cell subset, CD4+ or CD8+ T cells, or bulk PBMC T cells (not recorded which). This chain's CDR3 is CALENYRSGNTIYF.